The clone carrying this TCR beta chain was picked up many times. This sample is drawn from a study of early T cells in non-severe SARS-CoV-2 infection. Individual cDNA molecules were tagged with unique molecular identifiers. TCRdb reprocessed the 5' RACE reads with MiXCR, giving one entry per CDR3 protein. The sample lists roughly 83,000 distinct CDR3 sequences, around 12% occurring once. The sequences come from whole blood, collected at baseline. This sequence was found in an adult who was a healthcare worker with PCR-confirmed SARS-CoV-2 infection or an uninfected control (not recorded which).

The CDR3 loop is CASSLGLAEETQYF. In DNA form, the CDR3 reads TGTGCCAGCAGTTTAGGGCTAGCGGAAGAGACCCAGTACTTC. This chain links TRBV12-3 or TRBV12-4 with TRBJ2-5, with 7 bases matching TRBD2. The CDR3 runs to 14 residues. V lost 1 base to trimming and J lost 3 bases; unmatched junction nucleotides: 2.